Detailed here is one T cell receptor (beta chain). Its specific antigen is unknown. The sample holds no much larger clone one base away, and base qualities are not on file. The data stem from a study of shared clonotypes between healthy human individuals (dated by TCRdb to the early 2020s). General notes on the study: The cohort included a few men and a couple of women between 18 and 49 years of age. For each donor, three plates each were used for CD4 naive and CD4 memory, two plates were used for CD8 naive, and one plate was used for CD8 memory. To estimate repertoire size and how much clonotype sharing occurs between individuals, the study deeply sequenced the blood TCR repertoires of five healthy adults. To increase sequencing depth and limit assay-specific biases, different laboratories used diverse techniques to prepare libraries and sequence TCR repertoires. Between about 0.94 and 10 billion PBMCs per donor were obtained by leukapheresis. General findings and caveats noted by the study authors: Compared with non-shared clonotypes, the clonotypes found in all four sorted-subset donors had higher generation probabilities. Rarefaction of sorted-subset datasets indicated incomplete sequencing despite the large sequencing depth. The small number of donors limited the genetic and exposure-history diversity represented. Sampling was restricted to blood, and TCR repertoires in tissue are likely to differ from TCR repertoires in blood. Sharing across a few donors was observed for about 5% of naive CD4, 3% to 4% of naive CD8, 2% to 2.5% of memory CD4, and around 0.44% of memory CD8 clonotypes. Pairwise subsampling led to the expectation that sequencing depth would affect the degree of clonotype sharing among donors. Naive subsets generally had larger estimated clonotype richness than memory subsets.

The donors were healthy, HIV-negative adults with no recently reported acute infections or vaccinations. Every donor was a Caucasian adult living in Nashville, Tennessee, USA. CD4+ T cells were enriched through magnetic negative selection, after which naive cells were positively selected on CD45RA and the remaining negative fraction served as the memory subset. After blood collection by leukapheresis, PBMCs were isolated using Ficoll-Histopaque density gradient centrifugation and then cryopreserved in the vapor phase of liquid nitrogen. Analytical flow cytometry was used to check the purity and quantity of each magnetically sorted T cell population. Genomic DNA was isolated from every sorted fraction and measured by UV absorbance on a Nanodrop 2000c. V lost 3 bases and J lost 15 bases, and the count of bases not matched to a germline gene is 4. From cysteine to phenylalanine, the CDR3 is 13 amino acids long. Only CDR3 DNA remains: 39 bases, in frame from the first base. CDR1 and CDR2 (LGHNA, YSLEER) derive from the germline V gene.

Using the deep immunoSEQ assay, multiplex PCR amplified TCR CDR3 regions from genomic DNA. Extracted genomic DNA from each cell subset was spread evenly across all wells of several immunoSEQ 96-well plates, with each plate serving as a replicate. Each replicate PCR for sorted subsets received around 200 ng genomic DNA, equal to about 30,000 T cell genomes. The purified libraries were quantified using a Qubit 3.0 fluorometer, sized with a Bioanalyzer 2100, and then quantified again using the KAPA Library Quantification kit. Every immunoSEQ 96-well plate was sequenced on a separate single-read 150-cycle Illumina NextSeq 550 flow cell. The paper's processing steps were these. Because only junctional sequences without quality scores were contained in the immunoSEQ output, filtering matching that applied to full-length reads could not be performed. Sequences were annotated with PyIR, a Python wrapper for IgBLAST v1.9, and V/J genes and CDR3 were assigned using IMGT germline references. Any read was removed if the V/J assignment was weak (E-value above 1e-6), the CDR3 was missing, or the read contained stop codons, out-of-frame junctions, or ambiguous translated residues. A V3J clonotype was defined by an identical inferred V gene, J gene, and CDR3 amino acid sequence. Percentage overlap between repertoires was computed as shared unique clonotypes divided by the size of the smaller repertoire. RTK rarefaction, the Chao1 estimator, and Recon v2.1 estimates of unobserved clonotypes were used to assess repertoire richness. For all TCRbeta clonotypes obtained by the gDNA method from a handful of donors, generation probabilities were computed with OLGA. Sourced from immuneACCESS, this table was stored by TCRdb with only in-frame sequences that have V and J called. A share of the clones is absent; for the studies checked, an unresolved V gene accounts for under half, and the remainder has no known explanation. Clonal size and the V and J genes are those of that table, whereas D and trimming came from the DNA. The sample table holds some 1.1 million clones, of which approximately 75% were seen once. The ten top clones hold roughly 0.83% of the sample.

The receptor comes from a man younger than 35 in good health. Some clones in this sample may be carry-over from other donors' samples. The material sequenced was memory CD4+ T cells from PBMCs. The sample's cell subset or site label, decoded: CD45RA-negative fraction. Recombination linked TRBV4-3 to TRBJ2-1, and 14 bases in between align with TRBD2. The CDR3 protein is CASSQGLAGAWFF. The sequenced DNA is TGCGCCAGCAGCCAGGGACTAGCGGGAGCCTGGTTCTTC.